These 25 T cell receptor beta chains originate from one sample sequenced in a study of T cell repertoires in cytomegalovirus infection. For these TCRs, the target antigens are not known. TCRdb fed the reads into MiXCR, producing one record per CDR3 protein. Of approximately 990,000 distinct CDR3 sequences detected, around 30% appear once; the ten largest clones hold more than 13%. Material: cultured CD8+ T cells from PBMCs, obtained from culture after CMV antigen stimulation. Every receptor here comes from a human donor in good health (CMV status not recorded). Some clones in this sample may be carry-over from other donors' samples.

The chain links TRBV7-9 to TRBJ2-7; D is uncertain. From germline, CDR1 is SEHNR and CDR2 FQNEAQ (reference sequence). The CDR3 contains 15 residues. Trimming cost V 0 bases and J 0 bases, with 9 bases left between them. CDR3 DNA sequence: TGTGCCAGCAGCTTAGCCTCTAGAAGCTCCTACGAGCAGTACGTC. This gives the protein CASSLASRSSYEQYV.

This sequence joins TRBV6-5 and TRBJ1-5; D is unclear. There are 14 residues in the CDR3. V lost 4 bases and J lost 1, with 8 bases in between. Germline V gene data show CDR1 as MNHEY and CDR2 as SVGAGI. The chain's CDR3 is CASSSRPSNQPQHF. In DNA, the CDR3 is TGTGCCAGCAGTTCCCGGCCCAGCAATCAGCCCCAGCATTTT.

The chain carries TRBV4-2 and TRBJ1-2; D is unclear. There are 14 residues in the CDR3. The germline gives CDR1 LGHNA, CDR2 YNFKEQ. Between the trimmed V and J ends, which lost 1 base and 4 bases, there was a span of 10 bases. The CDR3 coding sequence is TGTGCCAGCAGCCAAGTAGAGGGTGGCTATGGCTACACCTTC. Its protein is CASSQVEGGYGYTF.

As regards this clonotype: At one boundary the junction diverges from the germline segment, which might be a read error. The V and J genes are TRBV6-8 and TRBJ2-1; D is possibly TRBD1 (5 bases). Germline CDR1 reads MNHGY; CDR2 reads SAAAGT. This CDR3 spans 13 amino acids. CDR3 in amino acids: CANSQPQVNEQFF. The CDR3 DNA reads TGTGCCAACAGTCAACCACAGGTGAATGAGCAGTTCTTC.

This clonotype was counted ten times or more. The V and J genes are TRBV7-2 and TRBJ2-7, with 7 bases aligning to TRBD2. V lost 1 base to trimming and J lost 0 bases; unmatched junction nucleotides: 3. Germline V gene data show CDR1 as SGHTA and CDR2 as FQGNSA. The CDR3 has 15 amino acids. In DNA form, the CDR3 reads TGTGCCAGCAGCTTAGAAGCGGGATACTCCTACGAGCAGTACGTC. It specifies CASSLEAGYSYEQYV.

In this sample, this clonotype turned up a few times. CDR3 nucleotide sequence: TGTGCCAGCAGGCCCGGGGGCTTTGGGGGCTACACCTTC. Its protein is CASRPGGFGGYTF. V usage is TRBV27 and J usage is TRBJ1-2; D is possibly TRBD1 (6 bases). The CDR3 has 13 amino acids. V dropped 6 bases and J dropped 8 bases, with 16 bases sitting between them. Germline V gene sequence: CDR1 MNHEY, CDR2 SMNVEV (reference sequence).

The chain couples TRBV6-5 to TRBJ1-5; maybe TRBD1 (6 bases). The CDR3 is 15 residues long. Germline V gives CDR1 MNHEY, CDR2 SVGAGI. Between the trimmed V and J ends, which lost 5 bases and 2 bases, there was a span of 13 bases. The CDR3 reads CASSPPGVGNQPQHF. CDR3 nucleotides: TGTGCCAGCAGTCCCCCAGGGGTCGGCAATCAGCCCCAGCATTTT.

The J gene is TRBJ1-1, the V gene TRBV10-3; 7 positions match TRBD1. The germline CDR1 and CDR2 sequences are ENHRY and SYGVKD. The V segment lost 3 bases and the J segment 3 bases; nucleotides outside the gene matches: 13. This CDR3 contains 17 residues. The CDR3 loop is CAISDSTQAQGDTEAFF. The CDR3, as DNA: TGTGCCATCAGTGATAGCACCCAGGCTCAGGGGGACACTGAAGCTTTCTTT.

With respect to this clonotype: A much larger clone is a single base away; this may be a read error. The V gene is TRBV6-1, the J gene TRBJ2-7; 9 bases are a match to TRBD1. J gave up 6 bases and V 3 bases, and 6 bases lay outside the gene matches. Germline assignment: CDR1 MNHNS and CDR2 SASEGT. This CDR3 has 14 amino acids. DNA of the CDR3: TGTGCCAGCAGTGATCCGGGACAGGGTTTCGAGCAGTACTTC. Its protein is CASSDPGQGFEQYF.

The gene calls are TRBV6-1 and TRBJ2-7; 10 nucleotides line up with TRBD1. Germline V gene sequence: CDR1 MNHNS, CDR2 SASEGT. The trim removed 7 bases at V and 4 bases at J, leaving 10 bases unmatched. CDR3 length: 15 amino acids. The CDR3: CASNSLPGQGYEQYF. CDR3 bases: TGTGCCAGCAACTCACTGCCGGGACAGGGGTACGAGCAGTACTTC.

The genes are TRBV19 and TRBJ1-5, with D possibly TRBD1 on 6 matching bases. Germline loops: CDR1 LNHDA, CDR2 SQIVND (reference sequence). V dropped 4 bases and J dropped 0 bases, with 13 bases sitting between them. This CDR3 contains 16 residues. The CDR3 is CASSTPPDSSNQPQHF. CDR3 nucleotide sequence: TGTGCCAGTAGTACCCCTCCGGACAGTAGCAATCAGCCCCAGCATTTT.

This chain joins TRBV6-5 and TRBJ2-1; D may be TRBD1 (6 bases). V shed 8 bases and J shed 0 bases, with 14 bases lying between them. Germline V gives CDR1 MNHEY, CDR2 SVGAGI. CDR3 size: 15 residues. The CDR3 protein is CASAPIQGSYNEQFF. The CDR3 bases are TGTGCCAGCGCCCCGATACAGGGCTCCTACAATGAGCAGTTCTTC.

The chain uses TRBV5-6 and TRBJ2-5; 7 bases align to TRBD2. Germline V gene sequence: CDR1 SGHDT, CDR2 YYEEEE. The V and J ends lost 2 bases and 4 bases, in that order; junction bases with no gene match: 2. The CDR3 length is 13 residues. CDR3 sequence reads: CASSFSSGETQYF. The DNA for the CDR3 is TGTGCCAGCAGCTTCTCTAGCGGAGAGACCCAGTACTTC.

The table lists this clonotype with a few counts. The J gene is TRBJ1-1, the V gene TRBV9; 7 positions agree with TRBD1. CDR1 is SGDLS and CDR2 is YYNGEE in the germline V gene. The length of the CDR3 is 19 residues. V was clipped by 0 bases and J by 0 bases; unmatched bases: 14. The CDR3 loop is CASSVGARQGVVLNTEAFF. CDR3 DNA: TGTGCCAGCAGCGTAGGGGCCAGACAGGGTGTTGTTTTGAACACTGAAGCTTTCTTT.

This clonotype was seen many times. The CDR3 DNA follows: TGTGCCAGCAGACCTTACGCGTCAAGACATGAGGACACTGAAGCTTTCTTT. Translation gives CASRPYASRHEDTEAFF. The genes are TRBV12-3 or TRBV12-4 and TRBJ1-1; D ambiguous. The V and J ends lost 6 bases and 3 bases respectively, with 23 bases between them. The length of the CDR3 is 17 residues.

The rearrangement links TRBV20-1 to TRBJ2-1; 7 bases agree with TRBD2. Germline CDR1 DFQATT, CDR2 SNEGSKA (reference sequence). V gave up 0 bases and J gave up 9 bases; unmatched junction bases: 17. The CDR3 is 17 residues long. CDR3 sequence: CSARDREGRAERSEQFF. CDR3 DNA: TGCAGTGCTAGAGATAGGGAGGGGCGGGCCGAGCGGAGTGAGCAGTTCTTC.

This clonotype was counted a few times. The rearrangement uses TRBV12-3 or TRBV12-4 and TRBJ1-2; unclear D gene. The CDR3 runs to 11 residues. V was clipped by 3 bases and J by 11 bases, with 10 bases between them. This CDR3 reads CASSLTSSYTF. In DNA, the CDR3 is TGTGCCAGCAGTTTGACAAGCTCGTACACCTTC.

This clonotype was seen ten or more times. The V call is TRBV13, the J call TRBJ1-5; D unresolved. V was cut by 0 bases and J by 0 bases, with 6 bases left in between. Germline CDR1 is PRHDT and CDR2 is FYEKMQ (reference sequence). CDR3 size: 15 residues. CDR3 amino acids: CASSLGTDSNQPQHF. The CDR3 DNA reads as TGTGCCAGCAGCTTAGGAACCGATAGCAATCAGCCCCAGCATTTT.

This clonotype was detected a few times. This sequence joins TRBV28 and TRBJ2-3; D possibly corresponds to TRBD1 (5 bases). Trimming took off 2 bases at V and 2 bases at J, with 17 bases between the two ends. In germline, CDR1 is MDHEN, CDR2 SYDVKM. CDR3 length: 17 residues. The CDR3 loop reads CASSLRAGWTHTDTQYF. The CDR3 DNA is TGTGCCAGCAGTTTACGGGCAGGGTGGACCCACACAGATACGCAGTATTTT.

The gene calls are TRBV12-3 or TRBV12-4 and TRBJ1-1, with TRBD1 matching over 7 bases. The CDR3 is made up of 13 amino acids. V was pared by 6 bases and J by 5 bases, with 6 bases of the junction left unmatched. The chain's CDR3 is CASSIDRATEAFF. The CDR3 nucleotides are TGTGCCAGCAGCATAGACAGGGCGACTGAAGCTTTCTTT.

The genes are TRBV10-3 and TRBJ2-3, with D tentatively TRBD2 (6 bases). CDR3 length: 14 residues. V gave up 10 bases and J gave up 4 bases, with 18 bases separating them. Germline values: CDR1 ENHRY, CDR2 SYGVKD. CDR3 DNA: TGTGCCACCGAGAGAGGAGGGGAGGCAGATACGCAGTATTTT. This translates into CATERGGEADTQYF.

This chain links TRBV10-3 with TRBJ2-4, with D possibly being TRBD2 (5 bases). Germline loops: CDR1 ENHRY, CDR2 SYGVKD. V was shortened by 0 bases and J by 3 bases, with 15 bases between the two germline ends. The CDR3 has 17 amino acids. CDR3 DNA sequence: TGTGCCATCAGTGAGTCCGAGACACGGACTTTCAAAAACATTCAGTACTTC. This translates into CAISESETRTFKNIQYF.

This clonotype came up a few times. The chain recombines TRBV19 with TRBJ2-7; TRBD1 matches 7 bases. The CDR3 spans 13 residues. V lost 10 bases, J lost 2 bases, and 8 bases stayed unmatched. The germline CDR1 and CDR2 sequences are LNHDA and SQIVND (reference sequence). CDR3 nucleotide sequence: TGTGCCACCACCGGGACAGTCCCCTACGAGCAGTACTTC. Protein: CATTGTVPYEQYF.

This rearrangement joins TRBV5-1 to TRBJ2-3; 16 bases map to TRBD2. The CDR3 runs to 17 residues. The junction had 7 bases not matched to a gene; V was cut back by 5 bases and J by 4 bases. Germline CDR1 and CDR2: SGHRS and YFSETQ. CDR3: CASSAGTSGGAPDTQYF. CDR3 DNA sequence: TGCGCCAGCAGTGCCGGGACTAGCGGGGGGGCCCCAGATACGCAGTATTTT.

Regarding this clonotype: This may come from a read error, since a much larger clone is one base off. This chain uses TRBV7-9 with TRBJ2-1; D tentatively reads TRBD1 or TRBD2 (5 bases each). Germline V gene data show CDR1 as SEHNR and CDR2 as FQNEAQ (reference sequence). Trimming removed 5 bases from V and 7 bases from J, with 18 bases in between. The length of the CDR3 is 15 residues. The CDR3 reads CASSLRDQGWNEQFF. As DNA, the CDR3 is TGTGCCAGCAGCCTCCGGGACCAGGGATGGAATGAGCAGTTCTTC.